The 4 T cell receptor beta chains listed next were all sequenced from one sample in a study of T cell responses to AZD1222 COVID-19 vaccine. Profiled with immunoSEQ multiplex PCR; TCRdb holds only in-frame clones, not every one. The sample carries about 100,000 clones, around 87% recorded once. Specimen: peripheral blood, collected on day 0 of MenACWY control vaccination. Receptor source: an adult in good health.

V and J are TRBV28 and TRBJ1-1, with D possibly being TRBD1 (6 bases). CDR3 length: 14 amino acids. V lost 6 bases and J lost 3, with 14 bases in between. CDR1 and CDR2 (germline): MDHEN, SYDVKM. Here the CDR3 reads CASRPGTPHTEAFF. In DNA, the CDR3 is TGTGCCAGCAGGCCTGGGACACCCCACACTGAAGCTTTCTTT.

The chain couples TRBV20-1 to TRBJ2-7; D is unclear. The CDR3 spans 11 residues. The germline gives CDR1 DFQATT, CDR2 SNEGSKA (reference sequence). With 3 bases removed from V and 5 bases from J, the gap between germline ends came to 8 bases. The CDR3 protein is CSASSVHEQYF. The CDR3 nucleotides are TGCAGTGCTAGTTCAGTCCACGAGCAGTACTTC.

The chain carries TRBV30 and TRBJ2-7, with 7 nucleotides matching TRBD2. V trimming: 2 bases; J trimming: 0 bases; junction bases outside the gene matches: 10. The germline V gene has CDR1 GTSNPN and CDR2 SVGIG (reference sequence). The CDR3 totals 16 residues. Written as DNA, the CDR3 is TGTGCCTGGAGTTTCCGCTCGGGAGGAGTCTCCTACGAGCAGTACTTC. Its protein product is CAWSFRSGGVSYEQYF.

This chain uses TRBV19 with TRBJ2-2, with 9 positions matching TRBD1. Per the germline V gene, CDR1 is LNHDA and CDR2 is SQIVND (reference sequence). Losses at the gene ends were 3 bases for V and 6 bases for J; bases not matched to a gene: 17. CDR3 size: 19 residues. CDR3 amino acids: CASSIRTGTGPGHPGELFF. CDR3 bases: TGTGCCAGTAGTATTCGGACCGGGACAGGGCCCGGACACCCCGGGGAGCTGTTTTTT.